Described below is a single T cell receptor (beta chain) sequence and its context. The CDR3 sequence is 14 residues long. With 7 bases removed from V and 5 bases from J, the gap between germline ends came to 17 bases. Using immunoSEQ multiplex PCR, the repertoire was profiled, and TCRdb retains in-frame clones only, with some absent. Here the sample spans about 82,000 clones, 86% being singletons. The data stem from a study of OX40 agonist ivuxolimab in advanced cancers. The sequenced sample was CD4+ or CD8+ T cells sorted from blood, obtained in a trial of the OX40 agonist ivuxolimab. This clonotype was sampled from an adult with an advanced solid tumor such as melanoma, head and neck, liver or kidney cancer. The chain carries TRBV23-1 and TRBJ1-2, with unresolved D. TRBV23-1 is recorded as an ORF, its role being uncertain. CDR3 coding DNA: TGCGCCAGCATCCACGGGCACTCGCCATATGGCTACACCTTC. Its protein is CASIHGHSPYGYTF.